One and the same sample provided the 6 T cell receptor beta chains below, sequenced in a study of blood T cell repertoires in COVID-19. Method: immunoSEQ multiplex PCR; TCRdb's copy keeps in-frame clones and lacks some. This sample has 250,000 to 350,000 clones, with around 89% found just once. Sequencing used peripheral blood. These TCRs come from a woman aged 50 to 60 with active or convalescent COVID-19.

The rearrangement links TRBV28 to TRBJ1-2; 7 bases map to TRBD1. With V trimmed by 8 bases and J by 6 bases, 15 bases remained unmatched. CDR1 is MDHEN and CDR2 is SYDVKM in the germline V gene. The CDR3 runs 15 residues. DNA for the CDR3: TGTGCCAGCTTAAGACAAGGGGGCAATAGGGATGGCTACACCTTC. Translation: CASLRQGGNRDGYTF.

The CDR3 region is CASSFPTGRYGYTF. In DNA form, the CDR3 reads TGTGCCAGCAGCTTCCCGACGGGGAGGTATGGCTACACCTTC. The chain carries TRBV11-2 and TRBJ1-2; no firm D call. This CDR3 region has 14 residues. Germline CDR1 is SGHAT and CDR2 is FQNNGV. Trimming stripped 3 bases from V and 5 bases from J, with 13 bases between.

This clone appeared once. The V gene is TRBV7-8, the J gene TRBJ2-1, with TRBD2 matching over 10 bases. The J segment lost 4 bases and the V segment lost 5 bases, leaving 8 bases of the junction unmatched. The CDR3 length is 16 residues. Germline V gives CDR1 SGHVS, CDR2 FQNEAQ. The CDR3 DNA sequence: TGTGCCAGCAGCCTAAAACCGGGACTAGCGTACAATGAGCAGTTCTTC. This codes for CASSLKPGLAYNEQFF.

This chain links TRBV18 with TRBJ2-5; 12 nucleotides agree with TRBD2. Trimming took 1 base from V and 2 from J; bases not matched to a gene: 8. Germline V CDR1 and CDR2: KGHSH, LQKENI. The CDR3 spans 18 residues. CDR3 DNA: TGTGCCAGCTCACCACGCGGACTAGCGGGAAGGGTTCAAGAGACCCAGTACTTC. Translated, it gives CASSPRGLAGRVQETQYF.

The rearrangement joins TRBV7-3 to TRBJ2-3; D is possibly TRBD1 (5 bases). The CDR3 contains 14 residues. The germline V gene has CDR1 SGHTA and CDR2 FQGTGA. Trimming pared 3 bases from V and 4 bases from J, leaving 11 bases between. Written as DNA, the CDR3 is TGTGCCAGCAGCTTCCAGGGATATTCAGATACGCAGTATTTT. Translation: CASSFQGYSDTQYF.

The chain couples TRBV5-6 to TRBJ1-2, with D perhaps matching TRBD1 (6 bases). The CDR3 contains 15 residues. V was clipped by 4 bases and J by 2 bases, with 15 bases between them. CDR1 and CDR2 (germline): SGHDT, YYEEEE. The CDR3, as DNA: TGTGCCAGCAGCGTGGAGGGCGGACAGAACTATGGCTACACCTTC. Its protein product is CASSVEGGQNYGYTF.